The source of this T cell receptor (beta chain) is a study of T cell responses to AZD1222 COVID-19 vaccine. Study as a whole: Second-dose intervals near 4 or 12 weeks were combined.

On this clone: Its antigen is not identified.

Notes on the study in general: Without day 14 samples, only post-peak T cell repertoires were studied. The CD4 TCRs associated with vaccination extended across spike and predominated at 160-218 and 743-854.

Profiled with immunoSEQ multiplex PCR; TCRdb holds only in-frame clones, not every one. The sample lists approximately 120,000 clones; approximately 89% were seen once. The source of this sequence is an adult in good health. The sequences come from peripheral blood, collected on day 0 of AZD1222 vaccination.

CDR3 in amino acids: CASSYSEVVRELFF. The CDR3 region has the DNA TGTGCCAGCAGTTACTCCGAGGTGGTCCGGGAGCTGTTTTTT. This chain links TRBV6-2 or TRBV6-3 with TRBJ2-2; D remains unclear. Germline values: CDR1 MNHEY, CDR2 SVGEGT. Trimming took 0 bases from V and 9 from J, leaving 11 bases between them. This CDR3 is 14 amino acids long.